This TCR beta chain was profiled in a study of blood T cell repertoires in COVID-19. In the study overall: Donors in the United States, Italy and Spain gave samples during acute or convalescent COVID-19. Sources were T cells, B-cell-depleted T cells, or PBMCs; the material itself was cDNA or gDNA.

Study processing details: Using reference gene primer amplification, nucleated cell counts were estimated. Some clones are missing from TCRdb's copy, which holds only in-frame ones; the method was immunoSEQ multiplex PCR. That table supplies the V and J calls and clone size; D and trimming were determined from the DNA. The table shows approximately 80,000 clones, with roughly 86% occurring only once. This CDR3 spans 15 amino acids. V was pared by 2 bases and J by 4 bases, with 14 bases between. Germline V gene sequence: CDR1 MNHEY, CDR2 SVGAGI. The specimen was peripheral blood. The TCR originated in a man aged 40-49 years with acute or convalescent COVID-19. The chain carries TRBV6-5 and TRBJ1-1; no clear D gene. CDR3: CASSYTPVRGTEAFF. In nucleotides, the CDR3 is TGTGCCAGCAGTTACACACCCGTACGGGGCACTGAAGCTTTCTTT.